This T cell receptor beta chain came from a study of read filtering for tumor transcriptome and immune sequencing. As for the study in general: Revised staging placed 8 or 9 patients in R-ISS I, 15 to 20 in II, about seven in III.

Of note for this clonotype: The antigen is undetermined.

Germline lookup yields CDR1 SGHRS and CDR2 YFSETQ. V shed 1 base and J 5 bases; nucleotides not matched to a gene: 6. This CDR3 has 16 amino acids. Findings and caveats of the study: Roughly four fifths of IR-seq clonotypes had one read, totaling around 3.3% of reads; RNA-seq: around 70% and 40%. IR-seq captured clonotypes deeper and more reliably than RNA-seq.

From roughly 400 ng of RNA, a library with molecular barcoded alpha/delta and beta/gamma adaptors was made. TCRdb redid the calling of the reads with MiXCR, one entry per CDR3 protein. The sample yields roughly 130,000 distinct CDR3 sequences, 10% to 15% seen once. The sequenced sample was a population of CD138-negative cells sorted from bone marrow. This receptor was identified in a donor aged 40 or older with multiple myeloma. V gene TRBV5-1 combines with J gene TRBJ2-2, with TRBD2 matching over 9 bases. The CDR3 reads CASSLLLAGKTGELFF. The CDR3 coding sequence is TGCGCCAGCAGCTTGTTGCTAGCGGGAAAAACCGGGGAGCTGTTTTTT.